These 7 T cell receptor beta chains came from one sample sequenced in a study of response to subunit inactivated influenza vaccine. TCRdb re-called the RT-PCR reads through MiXCR, storing one row per CDR3 protein. The sample holds under 850,000 distinct CDR3 sequences; about 18% are singletons and the top ten take approximately 10%. The starting material was PBMCs from blood, obtained less than 6 days after vaccination. The receptors were sampled from a man aged 45-60 years who received an inactivated influenza vaccine.

There are a few counts of this clonotype. The CDR3 region has the DNA TGCGCCAGCAGCGTGCGGACAGGGGGCGCTTACAATGAGCAGTTCTTC. Translation gives CASSVRTGGAYNEQFF. This chain uses TRBV5-1 with TRBJ2-1; TRBD1 matches at 11 bases. Germline-derived CDR1 and CDR2 are SGHRS and YFSETQ. The V and J ends lost 4 bases and 4 bases, in that order; junction bases with no gene match: 7. The CDR3 has 16 residues.

The rearrangement uses TRBV21-1 and TRBJ2-7; TRBD1, as called in the table, went unchecked against the DNA. TRBV21-1 is designated a pseudogene. The CDR3 covers 15 residues. DNA of the CDR3: TGTGCCAGCAGCCAGGGACAGGGCCCACTCTACGAGCAGTACTTC. Its translation is CASSQGQGPLYEQYF.

This clonotype was counted only a few times. J is TRBJ2-5 and V is TRBV12-3 or TRBV12-4, with D possibly TRBD2 on 6 matching bases. The length of the CDR3 is 14 residues. Trimming removed 6 bases from V and 2 bases from J, with 13 bases in between. The CDR3 protein is CASRRGGGQETQYF. DNA for the CDR3: TGTGCCAGCAGGAGGGGTGGGGGGCAAGAGACCCAGTACTTC.

This clonotype occurred a few times. The rearrangement uses TRBV9 and TRBJ2-5; D possibly corresponds to TRBD2 (5 bases). CDR1 and CDR2 (germline): SGDLS, YYNGEE. The CDR3 contains 13 residues. The V and J ends lost 0 bases and 5 bases respectively, with 8 bases between them. The CDR3 sequence is CASSVAIAETQYF. The CDR3 region has the DNA TGTGCCAGCAGCGTAGCAATAGCGGAGACCCAGTACTTC.

Comments on this clonotype: This likely comes from a read error, as the CDR3 has no conserved phenylalanine or tryptophan at its end. Because the CDR3's place on the DNA is in doubt, the DNA is left out and the CDR3 is given as listed by TCRdb. The V and J genes are TRBV5-6 and TRBJ1-2; TRBD1 is the table's D call, not checked against the DNA. The CDR3 comprises 13 residues, both ends counted. Germline loops: CDR1 SGHDT, CDR2 YYEEEE. CDR3 protein: CASSPGTGVRRAV.

This clonotype appeared a few times. V and J are TRBV29-1 and TRBJ2-7, with a possible D match to TRBD2 (6 bases). The CDR3 length is 13 residues. Germline V gene sequence: CDR1 SQVTM, CDR2 ANQGSEA. Trimming removed 5 bases at V and 2 bases at J, with 13 bases between. This chain's CDR3 is CSVSWGEAYEQYF. The DNA for the CDR3 is TGCAGCGTTTCGTGGGGGGAGGCCTACGAGCAGTACTTC.

The chain couples TRBV5-4 to TRBJ2-7, with TRBD1 matching 8 bases. Germline V gene lookup returns CDR1 SGHNT and CDR2 YYREEE (reference sequence). There are 15 residues in the CDR3. J gave up 2 bases and V 5 bases, and 9 bases lay outside the gene matches. CDR3 in amino acids: CASSSDRGLAYEQYF. CDR3 DNA sequence: TGTGCCAGCAGTTCTGACAGGGGTCTTGCCTACGAGCAGTACTTC.